This T cell receptor (beta chain) derives from a study of regulatory T cells in long-lasting Graves disease. Described time point: newly diagnosed GD, antithyroid drugs for less than 3 months. Extracted RNA from PBMCs served as the source of the TCR library. CDR3 regions were amplified by Arm-PCR using iRepertoire HTBI primers to build TCR beta libraries. TCRdb redid the calling of the multiplex PCR reads with MiXCR, one entry per CDR3 protein. Of about 420,000 distinct CDR3 sequences in the sample, around 15% were seen once. This clonotype was seen repeatedly, ten times or more. A further study also used this sample, focusing on T cells in Graves' hyperthyroidism and ophthalmopathy. Turning to that study: TCR CDR3 underwent first-round RT-PCR with the HTBI primer set. Using 13 V-J features, a model discriminated ophthalmopathy from stable hyperthyroidism.

This clonotype originated in a woman under 30 with Graves disease. The sample here was peripheral blood mononuclear cells (PBMCs), taken at new diagnosis, from a patient treated with antithyroid drugs.

CDR3 residues: CASSLRGSEQYF. The CDR3 region has the DNA TGTGCCAGCAGCTTACGGGGTAGCGAGCAGTACTTC. V usage is TRBV12-3 or TRBV12-4 and J usage is TRBJ2-7; tentative D call: TRBD2 (5 bases). The CDR3 has 12 residues. Between the trimmed V and J ends, which lost 6 bases and 6 bases, there was a span of 12 bases.